The source of this TCR beta chain is a study of identical twins. Template switching added a universal primer site, and cDNA bore unique molecular identifiers. In TCRdb, the 5' RACE reads were re-called with MiXCR into one record per CDR3 protein. In the table there are around 290,000 distinct CDR3 sequences, roughly 10% of which are singletons. This clonotype came up many times. The antigen remains unidentified. General study points: Memory repertoires lacked the insertion deficit that abundant cord blood beta clonotypes showed.

Germline V gives CDR1 MGHRA, CDR2 YSYEKL. V lost 0 bases and J lost 6; bases outside the gene matches: 3. CDR3 length: 14 residues. These data are also associated with another study on yellow fever vaccine responses in identical twins. As reported in that work: A vaccine T cell response that seemed partly convergent and partly personalized was reported in twins.

The specimen was CD8+ T cells sorted from blood. J is TRBJ1-1 and V is TRBV4-1; 8 nucleotides match TRBD1. The source of this sequence is a woman aged 18-29 years in good health. CDR3 DNA: TGCGCCAGCAGCCAAGATCCAGGGGGCTCTGAAGCTTTCTTT. Translating it yields CASSQDPGGSEAFF.